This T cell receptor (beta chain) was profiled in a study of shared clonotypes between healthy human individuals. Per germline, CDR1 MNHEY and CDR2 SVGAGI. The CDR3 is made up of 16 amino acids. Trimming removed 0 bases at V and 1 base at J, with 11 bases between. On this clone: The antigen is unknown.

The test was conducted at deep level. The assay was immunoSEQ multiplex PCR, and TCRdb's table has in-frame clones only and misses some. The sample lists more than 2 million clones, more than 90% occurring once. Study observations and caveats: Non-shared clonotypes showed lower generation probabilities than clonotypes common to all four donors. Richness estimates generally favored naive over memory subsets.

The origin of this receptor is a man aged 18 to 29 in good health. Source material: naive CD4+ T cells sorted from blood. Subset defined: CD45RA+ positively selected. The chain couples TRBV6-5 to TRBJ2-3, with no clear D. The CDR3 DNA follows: TGTGCCAGCAGTTACTCGCCGGGTCAGGGCACAGATACGCAGTATTTT. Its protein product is CASSYSPGQGTDTQYF.